Below are 2 T cell receptor beta chains sequenced from a single sample in a study of persistence of HIV-infected CD4 T cells. The libraries were made with immunoSEQ version 4 in survey mode. The protocol was immunoSEQ multiplex PCR, while the TCRdb copy is restricted to in-frame clones and leaves out a portion. The sample includes 40,000 to 55,000 clones, around 90% of them seen just once. Antigen specificity for these receptors is unknown. Nonspecific anti-CD3/anti-CD28 bead stimulation represents the broad CD4+ T cell repertoire. Sorting selected CD4+ T cells upregulating both CD40 ligand and CD69. The sequences come from CD4+ T cells sorted from PBMCs after 18-hour stimulation, collected from a patient who received antiretroviral therapy. These receptors all come from an adult woman with HIV who was CMV-seropositive.

Here the CDR3 DNA reads TGTGCCAGCAGCCTTCCGGACAGACAAGAGACCCAGTACTTC. Residues: CASSLPDRQETQYF. The V call is TRBV3-1 (or the pseudogene TRBV3-2), the J call TRBJ2-5, with D possibly matching TRBD1 (6 bases). V lost 4 bases to trimming and J lost 2 bases, with 11 bases between them. Germline values: CDR1 LGHDT, CDR2 YNNKEL (reference sequence). The CDR3 is 14 residues long.

This sequence joins TRBV5-1 and TRBJ2-2, with D unresolved. The germline V gene encodes CDR1 SGHRS and CDR2 YFSETQ. This CDR3 is 13 amino acids long. Trimming shortened V by 4 bases and J by 6 bases, and 10 bases separated the two germline ends. The CDR3: CASSPDRSGELFF. The CDR3 nucleotides are TGCGCCAGCAGCCCCGACCGTTCCGGGGAGCTGTTTTTT.